The sequence of this T cell receptor (beta chain) was determined in a study of coeliac disease. Across the study: Refractory type I patients had no gluten-free diet response for over 12 months. The study's findings and limits: The authors judged this method unsuitable for unbiased gliadin-specific T cell detection.

Using immunoSEQ multiplex PCR, the repertoire was profiled, and TCRdb retains in-frame clones only, with some absent. The sample carries about 8,000 clones, 45% to 60% recorded once. Cells were frozen in aliquots of roughly 470,000, and one aliquot per fraction was sequenced. This clone occurred a few times. Its antigen is not identified. V lost 3 bases to trimming and J lost 2 bases, with 13 bases between them. The CDR3 covers 15 residues. Germline lookup yields CDR1 SGDLS and CDR2 YYNGEE. This sequence was found in a woman aged 55-75 years with celiac disease. The chain employs TRBV9 and TRBJ2-3; weak D call: TRBD1 (6 bases). The sample taken for sequencing was intraepithelial lymphocytes from the gut. CDR3: CASSASGDDTDTQYF. The CDR3 nucleotides are TGTGCCAGCAGCGCCTCAGGGGATGACACAGATACGCAGTATTTT.